One and the same sample provided the 28 T cell receptor beta chains below, sequenced in a study of human T cells and chemical hapten exposure. In TCRdb, the RACE reads were re-called with MiXCR into one record per CDR3 protein. The data hold roughly 120,000 distinct CDR3 sequences, with approximately 8.3% observed a single time. Stated time point: healthy volunteer bleed at 2 weeks. Unfractionated whole blood served as the source for total RNA extraction. Sequencing used whole blood. Every receptor here comes from a male donor in good health. Some clones in this sample may be carry-over from other donors' samples.

This clonotype has just a few counts. This chain connects TRBV18 to TRBJ1-5; no clear D gene. CDR1 and CDR2 (germline): KGHSH, LQKENI. The CDR3 sequence is 13 residues long. V lost 1 base, J lost 4 bases, and 5 bases lay in between. The CDR3 region is CASSPQGNQPQHF. The CDR3 bases are TGTGCCAGCTCACCACAGGGAAATCAGCCCCAGCATTTT.

The rearrangement uses TRBV12-3 or TRBV12-4 and TRBJ1-5; 12 bases fit TRBD1. The ends lost 1 base at V and 3 bases at J; junction bases unmatched: 10. This CDR3 has 19 amino acids. The CDR3 nucleotides read TGTGCCAGCAGTTTAGTACACGGGACAGGGGGCCGGGTCAATCAGCCCCAGCATTTT. This gives the protein CASSLVHGTGGRVNQPQHF.

A few counts support this clonotype. This chain joins TRBV20-1 and TRBJ1-2; maybe TRBD1 (6 bases). Germline V gene lookup returns CDR1 DFQATT and CDR2 SNEGSKA (reference sequence). Trimming took 6 bases from V and 7 from J, leaving 18 bases between them. CDR3 length: 13 residues. In DNA, the CDR3 is TGCAGTGCCGAGAAGACAGGTTCCCTTGGCTACACCTTC. Its translation: CSAEKTGSLGYTF.

J is TRBJ1-2 and V is TRBV12-3 or TRBV12-4, with D possibly being TRBD1 (6 bases). V was clipped by 3 bases and J by 6 bases, with 14 bases between them. The CDR3 consists of 14 residues. The CDR3 spells CASSLARGKDGYTF. The CDR3 coding sequence is TGTGCCAGCAGTTTGGCCAGGGGAAAGGATGGCTACACCTTC.

This clonotype was detected ten times or more. The chain has TRBV6-5 and TRBJ2-3; D perhaps matches TRBD2 (5 bases). From germline, CDR1 is MNHEY and CDR2 SVGAGI. V was shortened by 6 bases and J by 6 bases, with 19 bases between the two germline ends. The CDR3 sequence is 15 residues long. The CDR3 region has the DNA TGTGCCAGCAGAGCAAGACGAGGTGGGGAGGATACGCAGTATTTT. As protein: CASRARRGGEDTQYF.

This clonotype was recorded a few times. The rearrangement uses TRBV2 and TRBJ2-7, with D tentatively TRBD1 (5 bases). CDR1 is SNHLY and CDR2 is FYNNEI in the germline V gene. The CDR3 is 16 residues long. The V end lost 2 bases, the J end lost 0 bases, and 14 bases lay between the germline ends. The CDR3 region has the DNA TGTGCCAGCAGTGAAAGCAGGGCCGCCGACTCCTACGAGCAGTACTTC. Amino acid sequence: CASSESRAADSYEQYF.

The chain has TRBV7-9 and TRBJ2-7; D unclear. CDR3 length: 14 amino acids. V was cut by 0 bases and J by 4 bases, with 10 bases left in between. Germline V gene sequence: CDR1 SEHNR, CDR2 FQNEAQ (reference sequence). The CDR3 protein is CASSLALAQYEQYF. The CDR3 DNA follows: TGTGCCAGCAGCTTAGCGCTGGCGCAATACGAGCAGTACTTC.

This clonotype was detected a few times. The J gene is TRBJ2-1, the V gene TRBV20-1; D gene unclear. Germline CDR1 and CDR2: DFQATT and SNEGSKA (reference sequence). This CDR3 is built from 11 residues. V was trimmed by 5 bases and J by 9 bases, leaving 11 bases between them. The CDR3 is CSALLLGEQFF. The DNA of the CDR3 is TGCAGTGCTCTCCTGTTAGGTGAGCAGTTCTTC.

The rearrangement links TRBV7-9 to TRBJ2-4; D is unclear. V lost 2 bases and J 7 bases, leaving 9 bases between the germline ends. Germline CDR1 reads SEHNR; CDR2 reads FQNEAQ (reference sequence). The length of the CDR3 is 13 residues. CDR3 in amino acids: CASSLFSRNIQYF. The CDR3 nucleotides are TGTGCCAGCAGCTTATTCTCGCGGAACATTCAGTACTTC. The variable domain in full, with the rest retrieved from reference TRBV7-9 and TRBJ2-4, is DTGVSQNPRHKITKRGQNVTFRCDPISEHNRLYWYRQTLGQGPEFLTYFQNEAQLEKSRLLSDRFSAERPKGSFSTLEIQRTEQGDSAMYLCASSLFSRNIQYFGAGTRLSVL.

In this sample, this clonotype turned up a few times. The chain is built from TRBV6-2 or TRBV6-3 and TRBJ1-5; D uncertain. The CDR3 has 14 amino acids. Trimming cost V 6 bases and J 5 bases, with 14 bases left between them. Germline V gene sequence: CDR1 MNHEY, CDR2 SVGEGT. CDR3 loop: CASSRPGSYQPQHF. CDR3 DNA: TGTGCCAGCAGCCGCCCAGGATCGTATCAGCCCCAGCATTTT.

This rearrangement joins TRBV20-1 to TRBJ1-1, with 11 bases matching TRBD1. Trimming cost V 6 bases and J 0 bases; bases outside gene matches: 3. The CDR3 covers 14 residues. Germline V gives CDR1 DFQATT, CDR2 SNEGSKA (reference sequence). The CDR3 loop reads CSAGTGGMNTEAFF. CDR3 in DNA: TGCAGTGCCGGGACAGGGGGGATGAACACTGAAGCTTTCTTT.

This clonotype was seen a handful of times. The chain recombines TRBV19 with TRBJ2-3; the match to TRBD1 covers 7 bases. The CDR3 contains 14 residues. Trimming at V came to 6 bases and at J to 5 bases, leaving 8 bases not matched to a gene. Germline CDR1 LNHDA, CDR2 SQIVND (reference sequence). DNA of the CDR3: TGTGCCAGTAGACCCGGGACAGTTAAAGATACGCAGTATTTT. This sequence encodes CASRPGTVKDTQYF.

The chain couples TRBV14 to TRBJ1-1, with 10 nucleotides matching TRBD1. Germline V gene sequence: CDR1 SGHDN, CDR2 FVKESK. The length of the CDR3 is 19 residues. The ends lost 0 bases at V and 1 base at J; junction bases unmatched: 11. The CDR3 spells CASSQDLLTGGARNTEAFF. For the CDR3, the DNA is TGTGCCAGCAGCCAAGATCTATTGACAGGGGGCGCGAGGAACACTGAAGCTTTCTTT.

This clonotype was detected a few times. The V call is TRBV7-6, the J call TRBJ1-3, with D hard to call. Germline CDR1 SGHVS, CDR2 FNYEAQ. The CDR3 extends over 14 amino acids. Trimming stripped 5 bases from V and 0 bases from J, with 8 bases between. The CDR3 loop reads CASSPTNSGNTIYF. The CDR3, as DNA: TGTGCCAGCAGCCCTACAAACTCTGGAAACACCATATATTTT. Filled out from reference TRBV7-6 and TRBJ1-3, the complete variable domain reads GAGVSQSPRYKVTKRGQDVALRCDPISGHVSLYWYRQALGQGPEFLTYFNYEAQQDKSGLPNDRFSAERPEGSISTLTIQRTEQRDSAMYRCASSPTNSGNTIYFGEGSWLTVV.

In its sample, this clonotype was seen many times. This chain links TRBV5-6 with TRBJ1-5; 8 bases line up with TRBD1. CDR3 length: 16 residues. Looked up from germline, CDR1 is SGHDT and CDR2 is YYEEEE. The V segment lost 2 bases and the J segment 0 bases; nucleotides outside the gene matches: 4. CDR3 amino acids: CASSFWTGNSNQPQHF. CDR3 coding DNA: TGTGCCAGCAGCTTTTGGACAGGGAATAGCAATCAGCCCCAGCATTTT.

This clonotype showed up just a few times. The chain uses TRBV24-1 and TRBJ1-1, with TRBD1 identical over 7 bases. The length of the CDR3 is 13 residues. V dropped 4 bases and J dropped 5; count of bases not matched to a gene: 3. Germline V lookup: CDR1 KGHDR, CDR2 SFDVKD. CDR3 coding DNA: TGTGCCACCAGTGACTCAGGGGGGACTGAAGCTTTCTTT. Its translation is CATSDSGGTEAFF.

This clonotype was observed a handful of times. The rearrangement uses TRBV20-1 and TRBJ2-5; unclear D gene. This CDR3 has 12 amino acids. The germline V gene has CDR1 DFQATT and CDR2 SNEGSKA (reference sequence). Trimming removed 6 bases from V and 0 bases from J, with 8 bases in between. The CDR3 DNA reads as TGCAGTGCGGTACAGAACCAAGAGACCCAGTACTTC. It encodes CSAVQNQETQYF.

There are many counts of this clonotype. The CDR3 bases are TGTGCCAGCAGCTTGGGACAGGGTTTCCAAGAGACCCAGTACTTC. The encoded protein is CASSLGQGFQETQYF. The J gene is TRBJ2-5, the V gene TRBV5-5; 7 nucleotides align to TRBD1. The CDR3 spans 15 residues. V was pared by 0 bases and J by 1 base, with 3 bases of the junction left unmatched. Looked up from germline, CDR1 is SGHKS and CDR2 is YYEKEE (reference sequence).

This chain links TRBV4-3 with TRBJ2-3; possibly TRBD2 for D (7 bases). Germline assignment: CDR1 LGHNA and CDR2 YSLEER. The V end lost 0 bases, the J end lost 5 bases, and 12 bases lay between the germline ends. The length of the CDR3 is 15 residues. Here the CDR3 reads CASSQEARGGDTQYF. The CDR3 bases are TGCGCCAGCAGCCAAGAAGCAAGGGGGGGAGATACGCAGTATTTT.

The V call is TRBV29-1, the J call TRBJ1-2; possible D gene TRBD1, 5 bases. The CDR3 is 13 residues long. Germline V gene data show CDR1 as SQVTM and CDR2 as ANQGSEA. The V end lost 1 base, the J end lost 8 bases, and 14 bases lay between the germline ends. In nucleotides, the CDR3 is TGCAGCGTTGAAGCCGGGGCCGCAGCGGGCTACACCTTC. It translates to CSVEAGAAAGYTF.

This clonotype has more than one count but fewer than ten. The V and J genes are TRBV7-2 and TRBJ1-1; 11 bases map to TRBD1. CDR1 SGHTA and CDR2 FQGNSA come from the germline V gene. The ends lost 5 bases at V and 7 bases at J; junction bases unmatched: 9. CDR3 length equals 15 residues. The DNA of the CDR3 is TGTGCCAGCAGCCCGGCACGGACAGGGGGCCTTGAAGCTTTCTTT. Translating gives CASSPARTGGLEAFF.

The chain is built from TRBV5-1 and TRBJ1-4; no definite D call. The V and J ends lost 0 bases and 0 bases respectively, with 9 bases between them. Germline V gene lookup returns CDR1 SGHRS and CDR2 YFSETQ. The CDR3 length is 16 residues. The CDR3 spells CASSLAGWATNEKLFF. The CDR3 DNA reads as TGCGCCAGCAGCTTGGCCGGTTGGGCAACTAATGAAAAACTGTTTTTT.

Only a few counts were recorded for this clonotype. This sequence joins TRBV29-1 and TRBJ2-7; a weak D match, TRBD2 (6 bases). The CDR3 sequence is 12 residues long. V lost 2 bases and J 4 bases, leaving 9 bases between the germline ends. Germline lookup yields CDR1 SQVTM and CDR2 ANQGSEA. In DNA form, the CDR3 reads TGCAGCGTTGAAAACGGGGGATACGAGCAGTACTTC. It codes for CSVENGGYEQYF.

This clonotype occurred many times. This rearrangement joins TRBV10-3 to TRBJ2-5; 8 positions agree with TRBD1. The V gene's germline CDR1 is ENHRY and CDR2 SYGVKD. The CDR3 spans 13 residues. Trimming took 5 bases from V and 4 from J; bases not matched to a gene: 3. CDR3: CAISLDRGETQYF. Here the CDR3 DNA reads TGTGCCATCAGTTTAGACAGGGGAGAGACCCAGTACTTC.

This chain uses TRBV5-1 with TRBJ1-1, with TRBD1 matching over 8 bases. Per germline, CDR1 SGHRS and CDR2 YFSETQ. This CDR3 contains 16 residues. After removal of 4 bases from V and 1 base from J, the junction contained 9 bases not matched to a gene. The DNA for the CDR3 is TGCGCCAGCAGCCTTCGTCCCGGGACAGGGAACACTGAAGCTTTCTTT. Residues: CASSLRPGTGNTEAFF.

This rearrangement joins TRBV12-5 to TRBJ2-7; D is uncertain. Deletions cut 0 bases from V and 6 bases from J, with 21 bases between. CDR3 length: 17 amino acids. Germline V gives CDR1 LGHNT, CDR2 FRNRAP. The CDR3 is CASGLVTDGPIGTEQYF. Written as DNA, the CDR3 is TGTGCTAGTGGTTTGGTAACAGATGGGCCCATCGGCACCGAGCAGTACTTC.

The gene calls are TRBV7-9 and TRBJ2-7, with D unresolved. V shed 5 bases and J shed 0 bases, with 8 bases lying between them. Looked up from germline, CDR1 is SEHNR and CDR2 is FQNEAQ (reference sequence). CDR3 length: 13 residues. CDR3 nucleotides: TGTGCCAGCAGCCCCCGGGCCTCCTACGAGCAGTACTTC. Translating gives CASSPRASYEQYF.

This clonotype showed up just a few times. The chain couples TRBV4-3 to TRBJ1-2; possibly TRBD1 for D (5 bases). The CDR3 contains 18 residues. Germline CDR1 and CDR2: LGHNA and YSLEER. V lost 0 bases and J 8 bases, leaving 25 bases between the germline ends. The CDR3 DNA follows: TGCGCCAGCAGCCAAGATATTCAGGACACCACTCCCGAGGGCGGCTACACCTTC. Protein product: CASSQDIQDTTPEGGYTF.